This T cell receptor beta chain was sequenced for a study of prognosis after radiotherapy for stage I lung cancer. Across the whole study: Patients (around 13 men, more than 5 women) were aged roughly 50 to 84, median approximately 74 years.

TCR beta CDR3 was amplified from genomic DNA by two-round multiplex PCR. During first-round PCR, primers specific to each TRBV and TRBJ gene were used. TCRdb re-analysed the multiplex PCR reads in MiXCR, keeping a single row per CDR3 protein. The sample shows fewer than 25,000 distinct CDR3 sequences, approximately 35% of them seen only once. Study-wide points: A determination of whether the expanded TCR clones were tumor-specific was not made. A drop in unique TCR clone counts was seen after stereotactic body radiation therapy, median roughly 10,000 versus 7,000.

In the case of this clonotype: Its antigen is unknown.

The CDR3 extends over 15 amino acids. Germline CDR1 and CDR2: KGHDR and SFDVKD. The V gene end was trimmed by 2 bases and the J gene end by 9 bases; junction bases not matched to a gene: 8. The TCR comes from a donor over 45 with non-small cell lung cancer. The sample consisted of PBMCs, taken before or after stereotactic body radiation therapy (not recorded which). The chain recombines TRBV24-1 with TRBJ1-2; TRBD1 matches 10 bases. CDR3 amino acids: CATSDWTGGIYCYTF. In DNA, the CDR3 is TGTGCCACCAGTGATTGGACAGGGGGAATATATTGCTACACCTTC.